The clone carrying this T cell receptor beta chain has more than one count but fewer than ten. This sample is part of a study of beta chain features in type 1 diabetes. Trimming took off 0 bases at V and 0 bases at J, with 15 bases between the two ends. The germline gives CDR1 LGHNA, CDR2 YSLEER. The CDR3 sequence is 17 residues long. As every portion of the isolated RNA was reverse transcribed, the sequencing read expressed TCRB transcripts. Generated by immunoSEQ multiplex PCR, the TCRdb table keeps only in-frame clones and is missing some. The sample contains over 150,000 clones, 7.5% to 10% of which appear only once.

The sample taken for sequencing was central memory CD4+ T cells from blood. The sequence was obtained from a man aged 18 to 29 in good health. This rearrangement joins TRBV4-3 to TRBJ2-7, with D maybe TRBD1 (6 bases). The CDR3 reads CASSQDTRGQRSYEQYF. The DNA of the CDR3 is TGCGCCAGCAGCCAAGATACAAGAGGACAGCGCTCCTACGAGCAGTACTTC.